This TCR beta chain was captured in a study of T cell responses to AZD1222 COVID-19 vaccine. Across the whole study: Second-dose recipients at about 4 or about 12 weeks were treated as one pooled group. Overall study findings and caveats: Mostly white British, mostly female donors; authors suggested clonal diversity may be underestimated. Baseline serology detected seropositivity in only six AZD1222 recipients.

Measured with immunoSEQ multiplex PCR; TCRdb has only the in-frame clones, and not every one. Among about 85,000 clones listed, 70% to 90% were seen once. Germline V gene sequence: CDR1 MNHEY, CDR2 SVGEGT. The ends lost 6 bases at V and 8 bases at J; junction bases unmatched: 10. This CDR3 has 14 amino acids. A word on this clone: Antigen: not known.

Sequencing used peripheral blood, obtained on day 0 of AZD1222 vaccination. The receptor was derived from an adult in good health. V gene TRBV6-2 or TRBV6-3 combines with J gene TRBJ2-4; 7 nucleotides agree with TRBD2. CDR3 DNA sequence: TGTGCCAGCAGCTCCCTCGGGGGGAGTGACATTCAGTACTTC. It translates to CASSSLGGSDIQYF.